The 20 T cell receptor beta chains below were found in one sample sequenced in a study of T-cell memory formation after mild COVID-19. One entry per CDR3 protein results from TCRdb running MiXCR on the 5' RACE reads. The sample holds hundreds of thousands of distinct CDR3 sequences; about 20% are singletons and the top ten take approximately 13%. The sequenced sample was PBMCs or a T cell subset sorted from them (not recorded which). These receptor sequences come from an adult woman who had mild COVID-19 (a few samples of this study predate the infection). Cell type and time point are not known.

Ten or more counts support this clonotype. CDR3 nucleotide sequence: TGCAGTGCTAGAGACGCGCTACCCGGGACAGGGGCAGACAATGAGCAGTTCTTC. It yields the protein CSARDALPGTGADNEQFF. This chain joins TRBV20-1 and TRBJ2-1, with 10 bases aligning to TRBD1. The CDR3 spans 18 residues. Germline CDR1 reads DFQATT; CDR2 reads SNEGSKA (reference sequence). V lost 0 bases to trimming and J lost 5 bases; unmatched junction nucleotides: 13.

This clonotype occurred a few times. The rearrangement uses TRBV11-2 and TRBJ2-5; 7 bases map to TRBD1. The J segment lost 2 bases and the V segment lost 2 bases, leaving 2 bases of the junction unmatched. CDR1 SGHAT and CDR2 FQNNGV come from the germline V gene. This CDR3 has 14 amino acids. CDR3 in DNA: TGTGCCAGCAGCTTACTGGACAGGCAAGAGACCCAGTACTTC. Amino acids: CASSLLDRQETQYF.

The rearrangement joins TRBV29-1 to TRBJ2-1; D remains ambiguous. Between the trimmed V and J ends, which lost 6 bases and 3 bases, there was a span of 12 bases. The CDR3 contains 13 residues. CDR1 SQVTM and CDR2 ANQGSEA come from the germline V gene. CDR3 DNA sequence: TGCAGCGTCGGTCCTATCCGCTACAATGAGCAGTTCTTC. Encoded protein: CSVGPIRYNEQFF.

This clonotype was detected a few times. The chain recombines TRBV27 with TRBJ2-6; D ambiguous. Germline CDR1 MNHEY, CDR2 SMNVEV (reference sequence). Trimming took off 7 bases at V and 0 bases at J, with 7 bases between the two ends. The CDR3 loop spans 14 amino acids. The CDR3 DNA is TGTGCCAGCACCACCGCCTCTGGGGCCAACGTCCTGACTTTC. Its protein is CASTTASGANVLTF.

The chain is built from TRBV18 and TRBJ1-2; D perhaps matches TRBD1 (5 bases). Trimming removed 2 bases from V and 2 bases from J, with 9 bases in between. This CDR3 has 14 amino acids. Germline V gene sequence: CDR1 KGHSH, CDR2 LQKENI. For the CDR3, the DNA is TGTGCCAGCTCACCAGCAGGGTACAACTATGGCTACACCTTC. It codes for CASSPAGYNYGYTF.

V is TRBV4-1 and J is TRBJ2-7; D gene unclear. Trimming removed 1 base at V and 6 bases at J, with 10 bases between. The CDR3 is 13 residues long. The germline V gene encodes CDR1 MGHRA and CDR2 YSYEKL. The CDR3, as DNA: TGCGCCAGCAGCCAAGTTATACATGGCGAGCAGTACGTC. Its translation: CASSQVIHGEQYV.

This clonotype was picked up a small number of times. The chain combines TRBV4-1 with TRBJ2-3, with D perhaps matching TRBD1 (5 bases). V lost 0 bases, J lost 7 bases, and 11 bases lay in between. CDR3 length: 14 residues. Germline-derived CDR1 and CDR2 are MGHRA and YSYEKL. CDR3 protein: CASSQDGRDYTQYF. The CDR3 DNA is TGCGCCAGCAGCCAAGACGGCAGGGATTATACGCAGTATTTT.

This chain uses TRBV18 with TRBJ2-5; the D is unclear. Germline values: CDR1 KGHSH, CDR2 LQKENI. The V end was cut by 1 base, the J end by 5 bases, with 8 bases between. The CDR3 runs 13 residues. This chain's CDR3 is CASSPLGAETQYF. The CDR3 DNA reads TGTGCCAGCTCACCACTAGGCGCGGAGACCCAGTACTTC.

This clonotype showed up just a few times. The chain recombines TRBV29-1 with TRBJ2-3; 10 bases agree with TRBD2. CDR3 size: 14 residues. The V and J ends lost 6 bases and 1 base, in that order; junction bases with no gene match: 4. Germline V gene sequence: CDR1 SQVTM, CDR2 ANQGSEA. CDR3 sequence: CSVPGTSGTDTQYF. CDR3 DNA sequence: TGCAGCGTCCCCGGGACTAGCGGCACAGATACGCAGTATTTT.

This chain connects TRBV30 to TRBJ1-5, with D possibly TRBD1 on 5 matching bases. In germline, CDR1 is GTSNPN, CDR2 SVGIG (reference sequence). V was clipped by 3 bases and J by 3 bases, with 18 bases between them. This CDR3 has 16 residues. CDR3 nucleotides: TGTGCCTGGAGGGCTAGCGCCGGGGCGGACAATCAGCCCCAGCATTTT. Residues: CAWRASAGADNQPQHF.

The rearrangement uses TRBV5-1 and TRBJ2-7; 7 nucleotides line up with TRBD2. The CDR3 covers 16 residues. V was clipped by 5 bases and J by 4 bases; unmatched bases: 15. Germline V CDR1 and CDR2: SGHRS, YFSETQ. The DNA of the CDR3 is TGCGCCAGCAGTAAAAGCCCAGCGCGGGAGAATTACGAGCAGTACTTC. Its translation is CASSKSPARENYEQYF.

The sample holds a few counts of this clonotype. The chain is built from TRBV9 and TRBJ2-3; tentatively, D is TRBD2 (5 bases). CDR1 and CDR2 (germline): SGDLS, YYNGEE. V lost 4 bases, J lost 3 bases, and 21 bases lay in between. The length of the CDR3 is 17 residues. The CDR3 loop is CASSSRAAPWETDTQYF. The DNA for the CDR3 is TGTGCCAGCAGCTCTCGAGCGGCTCCATGGGAAACAGATACGCAGTATTTT.

V is TRBV6-5 and J is TRBJ2-1, with a weak D call TRBD1 (5 bases). V was shortened by 5 bases and J by 2 bases, with 10 bases between the two germline ends. This CDR3 spans 14 amino acids. CDR1 MNHEY and CDR2 SVGAGI come from the germline V gene. For the CDR3, the DNA is TGTGCCAGCAGTAACTGGGGCGCCTACAATGAGCAGTTCTTC. Its translation: CASSNWGAYNEQFF.

This clonotype was seen ten or more times. The chain couples TRBV2 to TRBJ2-3; weak D call: TRBD1 (6 bases). CDR3 length: 15 residues. With 6 bases removed from V and 1 base from J, the gap between germline ends came to 14 bases. CDR1 and CDR2 (germline): SNHLY, FYNNEI. The CDR3, as DNA: TGTGCCAGCAGCAAACGGACAGCCGGCACAGATACGCAGTATTTT. Translation gives CASSKRTAGTDTQYF.

Written as DNA, the CDR3 is TGTGCCAGCAGTGGACGACAGGGACCAAACACTGAAGCTTTCTTT. Protein sequence: CASSGRQGPNTEAFF. This sequence joins TRBV12-3 or TRBV12-4 and TRBJ1-1; 7 nucleotides agree with TRBD1. The CDR3 covers 15 residues. The ends lost 5 bases at V and 2 bases at J; junction bases unmatched: 8.

The CDR3 nucleotides are TGTGCCACCTCTCTAGTCGGAAGGACAGATACGCAGTATTTT. Translating gives CATSLVGRTDTQYF. This rearrangement joins TRBV27 to TRBJ2-3; D gene ambiguous. Germline lookup yields CDR1 MNHEY and CDR2 SMNVEV (reference sequence). Trimming cost V 10 bases and J 3 bases, with 17 bases left between them. The CDR3 sequence is 14 residues long.

This clonotype was detected only a few times. This rearrangement joins TRBV5-1 to TRBJ2-1, with 11 bases fitting TRBD1. Germline CDR1 reads SGHRS; CDR2 reads YFSETQ. The junction had 8 bases not matched to a gene; V was cut back by 4 bases and J by 8 bases. This CDR3 has 15 amino acids. The CDR3: CASSDRTGGGDEQFF. The CDR3 DNA sequence: TGCGCCAGCAGCGATCGGACAGGGGGCGGGGATGAGCAGTTCTTC.

This clonotype was found many times. The chain couples TRBV20-1 to TRBJ2-1; 12 nucleotides agree with TRBD2. Trimming removed 5 bases from V and 8 bases from J; junction bases left unmatched: 13. This CDR3 contains 16 residues. Germline CDR1 DFQATT, CDR2 SNEGSKA (reference sequence). CDR3 amino acids: CSASRLAGGPIDEQFF. The CDR3, as DNA: TGCAGTGCTTCCCGGCTAGCGGGAGGGCCGATCGATGAGCAGTTCTTC.

The sample holds many counts of this clonotype. This chain uses TRBV24-1 with TRBJ2-1, with TRBD1 identical over 7 bases. The germline gives CDR1 KGHDR, CDR2 SFDVKD. This CDR3 has 16 residues. V was pared by 4 bases and J by 2 bases, with 7 bases of the junction left unmatched. DNA of the CDR3: TGTGCCACCAGTGACACGACAGGGACCACCTACAATGAGCAGTTCTTC. It is translated as CATSDTTGTTYNEQFF.

J is TRBJ1-2 and V is TRBV9; the D is unclear. Trimming shortened V by 1 base and J by 8 bases, and 15 bases separated the two germline ends. The CDR3 is 14 amino acids. Germline values: CDR1 SGDLS, CDR2 YYNGEE. The CDR3 coding sequence is TGTGCCAGCAGCGTAAAATCCGGGTCTTCCGGCTACACCTTC. Translation gives CASSVKSGSSGYTF.